What follows describes a single T cell receptor beta chain. This receptor's antigen is unknown. No base-level quality is on record; no much larger clone is a single base apart. The CDR3 regions of human TCRbeta chains were analyzed by immunosequencing. Concerning the study's data processing: TCRs in the repertoires were matched against a reference library of SARS-CoV-2-specific TCRs that had been generated with the MIRA antigen-specificity platform. Breadth was defined as the fraction of unique TCRs that were SARS-CoV-2-associated, and depth was defined as the fraction of total T cells that were SARS-CoV-2-associated. Using the MIRA data, each spike-specific TCR was mapped to the spike region that the TCR reacts to and placed in a CD4 or CD8 class. Log10-transformed breadth and depth values were compared by one-way ANOVA with Sidak's multiple comparisons tests. This is the immuneACCESS table as TCRdb keeps it, with only in-frame sequences that have V and J called. A part of the clones is gone; compared with another copy, unresolved V genes explain less than half, and the rest is unexplained. Clone size and the V and J calls come from that table; the DNA yielded D and trimming. In all, the sample holds 90,000 to 100,000 clones, and 75% to 90% of those were seen once. The ten largest clones capture roughly 7.7% of the sample.

Ends trimmed: V by 0 bases, J by 6 bases; bases unmatched to a gene: 4. The CDR3 sequence holds 14 residues, the cysteine and phenylalanine included. This entry keeps only the CDR3 DNA: 42 bases, framed from base 1. Per the germline V gene (reference sequence), SEHNR is the CDR1 and FQNEAQ is the CDR2. This specimen comes from a study of T cell responses to AZD1222 COVID-19 vaccine (dated by TCRdb to 2020 to 2023). Regarding the research as a whole: Because spike-specific TCR depth and breadth did not differ between the two schedules, AZD1222 recipients who got a second dose at roughly 4 weeks were pooled with those who got a second dose at roughly 12 weeks. A total of over 230 trial participants underwent TCR sequencing, of whom about 200 had received two doses of AZD1222 and 26 had received two doses of the MenACWY control vaccine. Trial participants were enrolled by age into subgroups of 18-55, 56-69 and 70-plus years, and around 150, 29 and 61 TCR-sequenced participants, respectively, were included in these subgroups.

The investigation overall reported the following: The vaccine-associated CD4 TCRs covered the entire spike protein, and the dominant responses fell in regions 160-218 and 743-854. In the small 56-69-year group, the increase in depth fell short of significance, most likely because of low power. A significant rise in spike-specific TCR breadth and depth was observed after two AZD1222 doses relative to day 0 and relative to MenACWY recipients. Conclusions about previously exposed vaccinees were limited because only a handful of AZD1222 recipients were SARS-CoV-2 seropositive at baseline. Because no samples from the day 14 peak response were available, repertoires could be characterized only after the peak T cell response. Nearly half of unique spike-specific TCRs reportedly recognized epitopes outside regions mutated in the B.1.351 and B.1.1.7 variants. Participants were mostly white British and included more females than males, and it was suggested by the authors that clonal diversity may have been underestimated.

Explained via the paper, the time point label denotes: baseline before first vaccination. Vaccinee samples were obtained from the UK trials COV001 and COV002, which included a single-blind randomized controlled phase 2/3 trial of AZD1222 (ChAdOx1 nCoV-19) in healthy adults. For TCRbeta chain sequencing, PBMC samples were collected from trial participants at day 0 and at day 28 after the second dose. This receptor chain uses TRBV7-9 and TRBJ2-7; TRBD2 agrees with 8 junctional bases. The source material was peripheral blood, sampled on day 0 of AZD1222 vaccination. This TCR was sampled from an adult in good health. The CDR3 region has the sequence CASSLAGRGIEQYF. The nucleotide sequence is given as TGTGCCAGCAGCTTAGCCGGGAGGGGCATCGAGCAGTACTTC.